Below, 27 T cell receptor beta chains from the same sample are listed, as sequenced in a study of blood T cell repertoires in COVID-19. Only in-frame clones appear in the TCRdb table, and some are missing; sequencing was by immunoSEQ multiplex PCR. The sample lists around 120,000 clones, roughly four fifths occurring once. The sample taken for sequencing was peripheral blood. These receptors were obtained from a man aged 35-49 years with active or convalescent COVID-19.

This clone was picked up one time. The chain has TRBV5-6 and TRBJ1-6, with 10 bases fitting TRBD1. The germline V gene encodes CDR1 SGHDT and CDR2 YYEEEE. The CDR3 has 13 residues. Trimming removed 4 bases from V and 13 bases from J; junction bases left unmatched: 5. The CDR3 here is CASSPDRGAPLHF. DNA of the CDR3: TGTGCCAGCAGCCCGGACAGGGGGGCTCCCCTCCACTTT. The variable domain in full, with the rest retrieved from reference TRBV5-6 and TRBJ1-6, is DAGVTQSPTHLIKTRGQQVTLRCSPKSGHDTVSWYQQALGQGPQFIFQYYEEEERQRGNFPDRFSGHQFPNYSSELNVNALLLGDSALYLCASSPDRGAPLHFGNGTRLTVT.

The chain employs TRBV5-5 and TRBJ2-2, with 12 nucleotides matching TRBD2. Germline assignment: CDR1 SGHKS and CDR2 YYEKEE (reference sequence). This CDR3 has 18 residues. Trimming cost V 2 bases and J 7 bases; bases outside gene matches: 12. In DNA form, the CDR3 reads TGTGCCAGCAGCTTAAACCAACCGGGACTAGCGGGCTTCGGGGAGCTGTTTTTT. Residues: CASSLNQPGLAGFGELFF. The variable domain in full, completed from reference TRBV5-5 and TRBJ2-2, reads DAGVTQSPTHLIKTRGQQVTLRCSPISGHKSVSWYQQVLGQGPQFIFQYYEKEERGRGNFPDRFSARQFPNYSSELNVNALLLGDSALYLCASSLNQPGLAGFGELFFGEGSRLTVL.

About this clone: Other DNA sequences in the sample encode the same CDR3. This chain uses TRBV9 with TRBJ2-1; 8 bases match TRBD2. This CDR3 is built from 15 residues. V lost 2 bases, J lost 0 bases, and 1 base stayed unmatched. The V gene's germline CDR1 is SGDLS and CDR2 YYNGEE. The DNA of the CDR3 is TGTGCCAGCAGCGTCAGCGGGGGCTCCTACAATGAGCAGTTCTTC. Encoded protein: CASSVSGGSYNEQFF.

CDR3 DNA: TGTGCCAGCAGTTACAAGGGGGAGAGCTATGGCTACACCTTC. Translation gives CASSYKGESYGYTF. The chain recombines TRBV6-5 with TRBJ1-2; possible D gene TRBD1, 6 bases. Germline V gives CDR1 MNHEY, CDR2 SVGAGI. This CDR3 comprises 14 residues. V was shortened by 2 bases and J by 4 bases, with 11 bases between the two germline ends.

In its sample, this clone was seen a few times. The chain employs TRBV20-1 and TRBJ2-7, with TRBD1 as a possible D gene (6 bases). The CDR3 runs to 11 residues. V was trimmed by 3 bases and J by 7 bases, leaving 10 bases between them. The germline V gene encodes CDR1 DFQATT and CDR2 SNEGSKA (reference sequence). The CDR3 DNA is TGCAGTGCTAGCGCAGGGGAAGAGCAGTACTTC. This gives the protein CSASAGEEQYF.

The CDR3: CASSPQGTTEAFF. CDR3 DNA sequence: TGTGCCAGCTCACCGCAGGGTACGACTGAAGCTTTCTTT. This chain uses TRBV18 with TRBJ1-1, with TRBD1 as a possible D gene (5 bases). V was shortened by 3 bases and J by 5 bases, with 10 bases between the two germline ends. CDR1 and CDR2 (germline): KGHSH, LQKENI. The length of the CDR3 is 13 residues. Together with reference TRBV18 and TRBJ1-1, the CDR3 gives the full variable domain: NAGVMQNPRHLVRRRGQEARLRCSPMKGHSHVYWYRQLPEEGLKFMVYLQKENIIDESGMPKERFSAEFPKEGPSILRIQQVVRGDSAAYFCASSPQGTTEAFFGQGTRLTVV.

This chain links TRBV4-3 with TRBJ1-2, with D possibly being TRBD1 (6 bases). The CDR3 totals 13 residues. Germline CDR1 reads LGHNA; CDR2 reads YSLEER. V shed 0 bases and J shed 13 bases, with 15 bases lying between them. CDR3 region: CASSQDRQVRSTF. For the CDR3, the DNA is TGCGCCAGCAGCCAAGATCGACAGGTCAGGAGCACCTTC.

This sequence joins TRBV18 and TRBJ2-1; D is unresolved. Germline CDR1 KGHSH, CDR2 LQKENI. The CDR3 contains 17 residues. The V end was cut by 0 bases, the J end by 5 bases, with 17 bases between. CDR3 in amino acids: CASSPPLETVNHNEQFF. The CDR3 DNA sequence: TGTGCCAGCTCACCACCGCTGGAGACGGTTAATCACAATGAGCAGTTCTTC.

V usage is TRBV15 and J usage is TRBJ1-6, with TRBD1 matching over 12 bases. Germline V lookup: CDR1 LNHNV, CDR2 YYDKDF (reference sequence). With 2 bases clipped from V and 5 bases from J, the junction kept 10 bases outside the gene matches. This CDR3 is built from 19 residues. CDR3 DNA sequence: TGTGCCACCAGCAGATCCCGGAGGGGACAGGGGGCGAATAATTCACCCCTCCACTTT. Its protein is CATSRSRRGQGANNSPLHF.

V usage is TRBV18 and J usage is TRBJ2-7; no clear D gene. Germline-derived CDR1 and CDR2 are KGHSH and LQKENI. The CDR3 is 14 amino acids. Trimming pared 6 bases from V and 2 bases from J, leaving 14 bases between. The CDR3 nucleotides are TGTGCCAGCTCCGTTTCGACTCTTCCCTACGAGCAGTACTTC. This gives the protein CASSVSTLPYEQYF.

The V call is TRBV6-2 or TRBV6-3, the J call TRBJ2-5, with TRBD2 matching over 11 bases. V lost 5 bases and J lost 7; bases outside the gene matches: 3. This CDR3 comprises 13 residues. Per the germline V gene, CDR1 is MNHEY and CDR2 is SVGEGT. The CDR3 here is CASSLAGGGTQYF. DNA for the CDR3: TGTGCCAGCAGTCTAGCGGGGGGAGGGACCCAGTACTTC.

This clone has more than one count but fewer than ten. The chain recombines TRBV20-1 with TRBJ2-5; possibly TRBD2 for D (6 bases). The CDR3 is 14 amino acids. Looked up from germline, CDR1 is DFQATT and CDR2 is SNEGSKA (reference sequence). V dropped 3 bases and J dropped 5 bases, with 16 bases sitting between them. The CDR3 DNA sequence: TGCAGTGCTAGTCCCCTAGCGATCCGTGAGACCCAGTACTTC. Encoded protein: CSASPLAIRETQYF.

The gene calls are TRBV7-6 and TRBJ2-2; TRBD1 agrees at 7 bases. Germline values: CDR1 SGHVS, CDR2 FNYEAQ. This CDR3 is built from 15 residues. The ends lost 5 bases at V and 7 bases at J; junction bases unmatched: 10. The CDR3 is CASSLVQGYGGELFF. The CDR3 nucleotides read TGTGCCAGCAGCCTAGTACAGGGGTACGGCGGGGAGCTGTTTTTT.

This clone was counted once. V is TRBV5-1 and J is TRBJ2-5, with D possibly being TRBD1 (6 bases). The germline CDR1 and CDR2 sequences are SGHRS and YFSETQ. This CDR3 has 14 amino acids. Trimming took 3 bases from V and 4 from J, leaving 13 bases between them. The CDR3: CASSSRPRGETQYF. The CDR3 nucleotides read TGCGCCAGCAGCTCCAGGCCCAGGGGAGAGACCCAGTACTTC.

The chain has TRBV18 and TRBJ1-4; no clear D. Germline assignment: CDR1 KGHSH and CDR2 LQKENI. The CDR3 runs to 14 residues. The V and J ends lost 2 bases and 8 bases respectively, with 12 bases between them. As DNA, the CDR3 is TGTGCCAGCTCACCAAAGGTGGAGGTGGAAAAACTGTTTTTT. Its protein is CASSPKVEVEKLFF.

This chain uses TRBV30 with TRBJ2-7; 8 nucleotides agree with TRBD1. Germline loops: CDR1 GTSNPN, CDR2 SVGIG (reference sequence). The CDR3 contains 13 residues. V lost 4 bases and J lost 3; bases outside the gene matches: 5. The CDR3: CAWKDRAHYEQYF. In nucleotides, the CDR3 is TGTGCCTGGAAGGACAGGGCCCACTACGAGCAGTACTTC.

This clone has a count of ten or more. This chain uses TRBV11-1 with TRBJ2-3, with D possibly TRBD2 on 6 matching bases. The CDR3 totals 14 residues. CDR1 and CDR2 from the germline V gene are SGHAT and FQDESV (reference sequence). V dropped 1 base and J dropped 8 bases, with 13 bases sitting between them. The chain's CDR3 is CASSLERGTVTQYF. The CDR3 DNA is TGTGCCAGCAGCTTAGAACGGGGGACCGTTACGCAGTATTTT.

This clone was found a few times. Here the CDR3 reads CASSLVGGGTDTQYF. For the CDR3, the DNA is TGTGCCAGCAGCTTAGTTGGCGGGGGGACAGATACGCAGTATTTT. The chain couples TRBV13 to TRBJ2-3, with 8 bases lining up with TRBD2. This CDR3 contains 15 residues. With V trimmed by 1 base and J by 3 bases, 3 bases remained unmatched. From germline, CDR1 is PRHDT and CDR2 FYEKMQ (reference sequence).

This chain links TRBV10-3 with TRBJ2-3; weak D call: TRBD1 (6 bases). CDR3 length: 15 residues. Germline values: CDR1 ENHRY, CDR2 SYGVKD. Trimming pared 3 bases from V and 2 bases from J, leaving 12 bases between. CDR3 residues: CAISEPGHITDTQYF. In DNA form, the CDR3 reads TGTGCCATCAGTGAACCGGGACATATCACAGATACGCAGTATTTT.

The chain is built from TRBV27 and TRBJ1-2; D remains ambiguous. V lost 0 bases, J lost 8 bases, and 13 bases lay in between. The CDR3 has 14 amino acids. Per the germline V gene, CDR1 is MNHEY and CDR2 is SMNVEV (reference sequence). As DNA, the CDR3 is TGTGCCAGCAGTTTATCGAGTGTGGCAGGAGGCTACACCTTC. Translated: CASSLSSVAGGYTF.

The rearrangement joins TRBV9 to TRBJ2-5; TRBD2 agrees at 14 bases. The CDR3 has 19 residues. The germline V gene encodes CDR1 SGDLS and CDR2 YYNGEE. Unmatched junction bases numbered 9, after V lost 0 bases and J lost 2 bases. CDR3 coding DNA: TGTGCCAGCAGCGTAGCTACTCCGGGACTAGCGGGGGTACAAGAGACCCAGTACTTC. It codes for CASSVATPGLAGVQETQYF.

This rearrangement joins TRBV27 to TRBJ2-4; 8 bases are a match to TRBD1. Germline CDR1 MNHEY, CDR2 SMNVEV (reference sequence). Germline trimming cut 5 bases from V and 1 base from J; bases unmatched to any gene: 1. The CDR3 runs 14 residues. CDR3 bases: TGTGCCAGCAGTCGGGACAGGGCCAAAAACATTCAGTACTTC. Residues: CASSRDRAKNIQYF.

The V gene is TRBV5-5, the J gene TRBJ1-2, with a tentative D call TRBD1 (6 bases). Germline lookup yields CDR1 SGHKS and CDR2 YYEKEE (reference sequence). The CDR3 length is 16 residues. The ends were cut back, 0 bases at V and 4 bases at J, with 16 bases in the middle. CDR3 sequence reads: CASSLAGQLNGYGYTF. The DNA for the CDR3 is TGTGCCAGCAGCTTGGCGGGACAACTAAATGGCTATGGCTACACCTTC.

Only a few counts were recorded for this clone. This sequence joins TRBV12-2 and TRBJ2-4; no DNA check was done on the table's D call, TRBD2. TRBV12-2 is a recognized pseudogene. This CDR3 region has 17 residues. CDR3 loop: CASRLVEDCVAKNIQYF. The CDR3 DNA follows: TGTGCAAGTCGCTTAGTGGAGGACTGCGTAGCCAAAAACATTCAGTACTTC.

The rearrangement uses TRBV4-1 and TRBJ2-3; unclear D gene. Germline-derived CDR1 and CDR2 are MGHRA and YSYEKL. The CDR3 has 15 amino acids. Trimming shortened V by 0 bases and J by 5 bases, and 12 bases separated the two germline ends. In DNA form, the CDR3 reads TGCGCCAGCAGCCAAGACGGTCCCCCTCTAGATACGCAGTATTTT. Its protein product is CASSQDGPPLDTQYF.

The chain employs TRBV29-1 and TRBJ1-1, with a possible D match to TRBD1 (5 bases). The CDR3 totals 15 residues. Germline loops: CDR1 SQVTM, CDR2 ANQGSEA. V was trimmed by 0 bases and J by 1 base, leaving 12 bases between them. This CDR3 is CSVEDGGVGNTEAFF. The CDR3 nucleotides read TGCAGCGTTGAAGATGGAGGGGTGGGGAACACTGAAGCTTTCTTT.

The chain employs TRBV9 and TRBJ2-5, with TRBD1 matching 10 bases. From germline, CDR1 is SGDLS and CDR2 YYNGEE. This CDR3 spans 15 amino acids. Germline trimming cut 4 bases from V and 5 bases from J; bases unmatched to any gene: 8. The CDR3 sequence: CASSPRDRGVETQYF. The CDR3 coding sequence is TGTGCCAGCAGCCCGCGGGACAGGGGCGTTGAGACCCAGTACTTC.